The 32 T cell receptor beta chains below come from one sample, sequenced in a study of PD-1 blockade in mismatch repair-deficient tumors. Clones were sequenced by immunoSEQ multiplex PCR, and TCRdb holds only the in-frame ones, with some missing. The sample contains over 100,000 clones, over 60% of which appear only once. Sequencing used peripheral blood, obtained 60 weeks after starting pembrolizumab. These receptors were obtained from an adult with mismatch repair-deficient cancer.

The V call is TRBV18, the J call TRBJ2-1; TRBD2 is a possible D gene (6 bases). Per germline, CDR1 KGHSH and CDR2 LQKENI. V was cut by 4 bases and J by 9 bases, with 10 bases left in between. CDR3 length: 12 residues. Here the CDR3 reads CASSQNGGEQFF. The CDR3 DNA reads TGTGCCAGCTCACAAAACGGGGGTGAGCAGTTCTTC.

This clone is a singleton in its sample. The chain joins TRBV5-6 to TRBJ2-3, with D hard to call. Looked up from germline, CDR1 is SGHDT and CDR2 is YYEEEE. CDR3 length: 12 amino acids. The ends were cut back, 6 bases at V and 9 bases at J, with 14 bases in the middle. The CDR3 nucleotides are TGTGCCAGCACCTCGCGGCGAACCACGCAGTATTTT. Residues: CASTSRRTTQYF.

This clone was counted once. The chain carries TRBV6-1 and TRBJ2-5; the D is unclear. The germline CDR1 and CDR2 sequences are MNHNS and SASEGT. V dropped 10 bases and J dropped 4 bases, with 13 bases sitting between them. The CDR3 runs 12 residues. The CDR3 DNA is TGTGCCACCAAGTATGATCGAGAGACCCAGTACTTC. It codes for CATKYDRETQYF.

The chain is built from TRBV10-3 and TRBJ2-7, with TRBD1 matching over 8 bases. CDR1 ENHRY and CDR2 SYGVKD come from the germline V gene. Germline trimming cut 0 bases from V and 2 bases from J; bases unmatched to any gene: 0. The CDR3 totals 14 residues. Here the CDR3 reads CAISESTGAYEQYF. DNA of the CDR3: TGTGCCATCAGTGAGTCGACAGGGGCCTACGAGCAGTACTTC.

V and J are TRBV19 and TRBJ1-1; tentative D call: TRBD1 (5 bases). The germline gives CDR1 LNHDA, CDR2 SQIVND (reference sequence). The CDR3 loop spans 15 amino acids. Trimming took 3 bases from V and 6 from J, leaving 17 bases between them. CDR3: CASSILDDRGAEAFF. The CDR3 nucleotides read TGTGCCAGTAGTATTTTAGATGACAGAGGGGCTGAAGCTTTCTTT. Supplemented by reference TRBV19 and TRBJ1-1, the full variable domain reads DGGITQSPKYLFRKEGQNVTLSCEQNLNHDAMYWYRQDPGQGLRLIYYSQIVNDFQKGDIAEGYSVSREKKESFPLTVTSAQKNPTAFYLCASSILDDRGAEAFFGQGTRLTVV.

The V call is TRBV11-3, the J call TRBJ2-7; D perhaps matches TRBD2 (5 bases). This CDR3 spans 14 amino acids. Germline V lookup: CDR1 SGHNT, CDR2 YENEEA. With 5 bases removed from V and 7 bases from J, the gap between germline ends came to 18 bases. The CDR3 loop is CASSRSRGTGEQYF. The CDR3 region has the DNA TGTGCCAGCAGCCGGTCTCGGGGAACGGGGGAGCAGTACTTC.

This chain uses TRBV19 with TRBJ2-5, with 8 bases that match TRBD1. The CDR3 is 16 amino acids. Germline CDR1 is LNHDA and CDR2 is SQIVND (reference sequence). Unmatched junction bases numbered 9, after V lost 3 bases and J lost 3 bases. DNA for the CDR3: TGTGCCAGTAGTATTATGCCGACAGGGGCGAAAGAGACCCAGTACTTC. Translating it yields CASSIMPTGAKETQYF. Looking up the rest from reference TRBV19 and TRBJ2-5 gives the full variable domain: DGGITQSPKYLFRKEGQNVTLSCEQNLNHDAMYWYRQDPGQGLRLIYYSQIVNDFQKGDIAEGYSVSREKKESFPLTVTSAQKNPTAFYLCASSIMPTGAKETQYFGPGTRLLVL.

The rearrangement uses TRBV10-3 and TRBJ2-3; TRBD2 matches at 10 bases. The V gene's germline CDR1 is ENHRY and CDR2 SYGVKD. V shed 7 bases and J 2 bases; nucleotides not matched to a gene: 9. The CDR3 length is 16 residues. The CDR3 DNA reads as TGTGCCATCAAGCCCCACCTAGCGGGGGACACAGATACGCAGTATTTT. Residues: CAIKPHLAGDTDTQYF.

This clone has a handful of counts. V and J are TRBV30 and TRBJ1-2, with 7 nucleotides matching TRBD1. The germline CDR1 and CDR2 sequences are GTSNPN and SVGIG (reference sequence). Trimming at V came to 1 base and at J to 5 bases, leaving 7 bases not matched to a gene. The CDR3 consists of 14 residues. The CDR3 sequence: CAWSEGAPGYGYTF. CDR3 nucleotides: TGTGCCTGGAGTGAGGGGGCGCCGGGGTATGGCTACACCTTC.

The V and J genes are TRBV7-3 and TRBJ2-5, with D perhaps assigned TRBD1 or TRBD2 (5 bases each). The germline V and J ends were trimmed by 5 bases and 7 bases, with 14 bases remaining between them. This CDR3 has 13 residues. Germline V gene data show CDR1 as SGHTA and CDR2 as FQGTGA. In DNA, the CDR3 is TGTGCCAGCAGCCCGGGGCTCAGCGGGACCCAGTACTTC. Protein: CASSPGLSGTQYF.

The chain carries TRBV4-3 and TRBJ2-7, with D hard to call. The CDR3 has 15 residues. Germline V gene data show CDR1 as LGHNA and CDR2 as YSLEER. V gave up 3 bases and J gave up 0 bases, with 12 bases separating them. CDR3 in DNA: TGCGCCAGCAGCCACGGCGGTGGTCCCTCCTACGAGCAGTACTTC. Translating gives CASSHGGGPSYEQYF.

The chain recombines TRBV4-3 with TRBJ2-3, with 7 bases that match TRBD1. The trim removed 0 bases at V and 5 bases at J, leaving 2 bases unmatched. Per germline, CDR1 LGHNA and CDR2 YSLEER. CDR3 length: 14 amino acids. CDR3 nucleotides: TGCGCCAGCAGCCAAGATTACAGGGGAGATACGCAGTATTTT. This sequence encodes CASSQDYRGDTQYF.

V is TRBV7-9 and J is TRBJ1-2; D is possibly TRBD1 (6 bases). Germline CDR1 and CDR2: SEHNR and FQNEAQ (reference sequence). Trimming left V 2 bases short and J 6 bases short, with 13 bases between. The CDR3 has 14 amino acids. CDR3 DNA: TGTGCCAGCAGCTTAAGCGCAGGGGCAGATGGCTACACCTTC. Translated: CASSLSAGADGYTF. Supplemented by reference TRBV7-9 and TRBJ1-2, the full variable domain reads DTGVSQNPRHKITKRGQNVTFRCDPISEHNRLYWYRQTLGQGPEFLTYFQNEAQLEKSRLLSDRFSAERPKGSFSTLEIQRTEQGDSAMYLCASSLSAGADGYTFGSGTRLTVV.

The V gene is TRBV7-3, the J gene TRBJ2-2; a weak D match, TRBD1 (6 bases). The CDR3 spans 13 residues. Germline assignment: CDR1 SGHTA and CDR2 FQGTGA. V was pared by 2 bases and J by 6 bases, with 7 bases between. This CDR3 is CASSLYRAGELFF. In DNA, the CDR3 is TGTGCCAGCAGCTTATACAGGGCCGGGGAGCTGTTTTTT. Full variable domain (missing parts from reference TRBV7-3 and TRBJ2-2): GAGVSQTPSNKVTEKGKYVELRCDPISGHTALYWYRQSLGQGPEFLIYFQGTGAADDSGLPNDRFFAVRPEGSVSTLKIQRTERGDSAVYLCASSLYRAGELFFGEGSRLTVL.

The chain uses TRBV29-1 and TRBJ2-1; 12 nucleotides match TRBD2. CDR1 and CDR2 (germline): SQVTM, ANQGSEA. After removal of 5 bases from V and 6 bases from J, the junction contained 2 bases not matched to a gene. The CDR3 is 13 amino acids. DNA for the CDR3: TGCAGCGTTCTAGCGGGAGGGCCCAATGAGCAGTTCTTC. Its translation: CSVLAGGPNEQFF.

The chain has TRBV19 and TRBJ2-1; TRBD2 agrees at 14 bases. Per germline, CDR1 LNHDA and CDR2 SQIVND (reference sequence). This CDR3 region has 16 residues. After removal of 5 bases from V and 7 bases from J, the junction contained 7 bases not matched to a gene. CDR3 bases: TGTGCCAGTAGTGCAGGACTAGCGGGGGGAATGAATGAGCAGTTCTTC. It is translated as CASSAGLAGGMNEQFF.

A word on this clone: Other nucleotide sequences in the sample specify the same CDR3. The chain recombines TRBV2 with TRBJ1-1, with a possible D match to TRBD1 (5 bases). V lost 3 bases and J 0 bases, leaving 8 bases between the germline ends. Germline V gives CDR1 SNHLY, CDR2 FYNNEI. There are 14 residues in the CDR3. The CDR3 sequence is CASSDGGMNTEAFF. The DNA for the CDR3 is TGTGCCAGCAGTGATGGGGGAATGAACACTGAAGCTTTCTTT.

The rearrangement joins TRBV7-9 to TRBJ2-7; TRBD1 aligns across 9 bases. The length of the CDR3 is 16 residues. The J segment lost 2 bases and the V segment lost 2 bases, leaving 7 bases of the junction unmatched. The germline V gene has CDR1 SEHNR and CDR2 FQNEAQ (reference sequence). CDR3 DNA sequence: TGTGCCAGCAGCTTAATTACGACAGGGGGTACCTACGAGCAGTACTTC. Translated, it gives CASSLITTGGTYEQYF.

The chain uses TRBV28 and TRBJ1-5; D gene uncertain. The CDR3 covers 12 residues. CDR1 and CDR2 (germline): MDHEN, SYDVKM. Trimming cost V 3 bases and J 6 bases, with 6 bases left between them. For the CDR3, the DNA is TGTGCCAGCAGTTTTGGGAGTCAGCCCCAGCATTTT. This translates into CASSFGSQPQHF.

This chain connects TRBV2 to TRBJ2-7; 14 bases fit TRBD2. V shed 8 bases, J shed 2 bases, and the junction held 11 bases outside the gene matches. Looked up from germline, CDR1 is SNHLY and CDR2 is FYNNEI. The CDR3 totals 17 residues. The CDR3 loop is CASEGPGLAGATYEQYF. CDR3 DNA sequence: TGTGCCAGCGAAGGGCCGGGACTAGCGGGAGCTACCTACGAGCAGTACTTC.

This clone came up a few times. V and J are TRBV7-9 and TRBJ1-2; a possible D gene is TRBD1 (6 bases). This CDR3 has 13 residues. V lost 6 bases to trimming and J lost 5 bases, with 13 bases between them. Germline CDR1 is SEHNR and CDR2 is FQNEAQ (reference sequence). The CDR3 sequence is CASSLLGGYGYTF. CDR3 bases: TGTGCCAGCAGTCTACTAGGGGGGTATGGCTACACCTTC.

The gene calls are TRBV6-5 and TRBJ2-5, with TRBD1 identical over 7 bases. From germline, CDR1 is MNHEY and CDR2 SVGAGI. The V and J ends lost 2 bases and 0 bases, in that order; junction bases with no gene match: 6. This CDR3 spans 16 amino acids. The CDR3 DNA sequence: TGTGCCAGCAGTTACCGAGGGGACAGAGACCAAGAGACCCAGTACTTC. Translating it yields CASSYRGDRDQETQYF.

The chain couples TRBV4-1 to TRBJ1-2, with 9 bases that match TRBD1. This CDR3 is built from 16 residues. J gave up 7 bases and V 4 bases, and 13 bases lay outside the gene matches. Germline V gene sequence: CDR1 MGHRA, CDR2 YSYEKL. CDR3: CASSRGGTGRFSGYTF. CDR3 sequence (DNA): TGCGCCAGCAGCCGGGGGGGGACAGGGCGGTTCTCTGGCTACACCTTC.

The V and J genes are TRBV11-2 and TRBJ2-7, with 10 bases fitting TRBD2. The CDR3 totals 17 residues. The germline V gene has CDR1 SGHAT and CDR2 FQNNGV. After removal of 1 base from V and 2 bases from J, the junction contained 8 bases not matched to a gene. In nucleotides, the CDR3 is TGTGCCAGCAGCTTAGCCCGGACTAGCGGCCTCGCCTACGAGCAGTACTTC. It is translated as CASSLARTSGLAYEQYF.

The genes are TRBV5-4 and TRBJ2-7; 7 bases map to TRBD1. The germline gives CDR1 SGHNT, CDR2 YYREEE (reference sequence). V shed 4 bases, J shed 2 bases, and the junction held 6 bases outside the gene matches. The CDR3 runs 14 residues. This chain's CDR3 is CASSRNRGAYEQYF. The CDR3 region has the DNA TGTGCCAGCAGCCGTAACAGGGGAGCCTACGAGCAGTACTTC. Together with reference TRBV5-4 and TRBJ2-7, the CDR3 gives the full variable domain: ETGVTQSPTHLIKTRGQQVTLRCSSQSGHNTVSWYQQALGQGPQFIFQYYREEENGRGNFPPRFSGLQFPNYSSELNVNALELDDSALYLCASSRNRGAYEQYFGPGTRLTVT.

J is TRBJ1-2 and V is TRBV27; D is unclear. Germline CDR1 MNHEY, CDR2 SMNVEV (reference sequence). There are 14 residues in the CDR3. The ends were cut back, 3 bases at V and 4 bases at J, with 12 bases in the middle. The CDR3 DNA reads as TGTGCCAGCAGTTTCCAGCAGGTCCCCTATGGCTACACCTTC. Translating it yields CASSFQQVPYGYTF.

The V and J genes are TRBV27 and TRBJ1-1; the match to TRBD1 covers 8 bases. CDR3 length: 14 residues. Germline loops: CDR1 MNHEY, CDR2 SMNVEV (reference sequence). With V trimmed by 4 bases and J by 2 bases, 3 bases remained unmatched. This chain's CDR3 is CASSYRGANTEAFF. The DNA of the CDR3 is TGTGCCAGCAGTTACAGGGGGGCCAACACTGAAGCTTTCTTT.

The chain is built from TRBV6-5 and TRBJ2-7; TRBD2 aligns across 13 bases. The CDR3 sequence is 15 residues long. The ends lost 4 bases at V and 0 bases at J; junction bases unmatched: 0. The germline CDR1 and CDR2 sequences are MNHEY and SVGAGI. CDR3 nucleotides: TGTGCCAGCAGTTGGACTAGCGGGAGCTCCTACGAGCAGTACTTC. It specifies CASSWTSGSSYEQYF.

The table lists this clone with a count of one. The chain uses TRBV18 and TRBJ1-1; TRBD1 matches at 7 bases. V trimming: 8 bases; J trimming: 6 bases; junction bases outside the gene matches: 12. Germline lookup yields CDR1 KGHSH and CDR2 LQKENI. The CDR3 is 14 residues long. The DNA of the CDR3 is TGTGCCAGCCAAGACGCAGGGGGATCGCCTGAAGCTTTCTTT. This translates into CASQDAGGSPEAFF.

J is TRBJ1-2 and V is TRBV5-6; D is unresolved. Germline CDR1 is SGHDT and CDR2 is YYEEEE. The CDR3 is 14 amino acids. V gave up 1 base and J gave up 3 bases, with 10 bases separating them. In nucleotides, the CDR3 is TGTGCCAGCAGCTTGTTCGGCGGGTACTATGGCTACACCTTC. This gives the protein CASSLFGGYYGYTF.

This clone was found once. The rearrangement links TRBV7-6 to TRBJ1-5; a possible D gene is TRBD1 (6 bases). The CDR3 extends over 15 amino acids. V shed 1 base and J shed 3 bases, with 10 bases lying between them. Germline-derived CDR1 and CDR2 are SGHVS and FNYEAQ. The CDR3 DNA reads as TGTGCCAGCAGCTTAGATGCAGGGGTCAATCAGCCCCAGCATTTT. The encoded protein is CASSLDAGVNQPQHF.

The sample holds a few counts of this clone. J is TRBJ1-2 and V is TRBV30; D remains ambiguous. From germline, CDR1 is GTSNPN and CDR2 SVGIG (reference sequence). The CDR3 sequence is 11 residues long. V shed 2 bases and J shed 10 bases, with 11 bases lying between them. Here the CDR3 DNA reads TGTGCCTGGAGTCTGTACCCTGCCTACACCTTC. Translation: CAWSLYPAYTF. Full variable domain (missing parts from reference TRBV30 and TRBJ1-2): SQTIHQWPATLVQPVGSPLSLECTVEGTSNPNLYWYRQAAGRGLQLLFYSVGIGQISSEVPQNLSASRPQDRQFILSSKKLLLSDSGFYLCAWSLYPAYTFGSGTRLTVV.